This TCR beta chain was observed in a study of OX40 agonist ivuxolimab in advanced cancers. The overall study: Participants averaged approximately 61 years of age (range about 23 to 80) and were 75% to 90% male. Study conclusions and caveats: On average, CD8+ T cells showed a greater number of expanded clones than CD4+.

This CDR3 is 15 amino acids long. CDR1 and CDR2 (germline): LGHNA, YSLEER. Between the trimmed V and J ends, which lost 4 bases and 4 bases, there was a span of 17 bases. The sampling schedule covered blood at baseline, cycle 4 day 1, and cycle 7 day 1. Using immunoSEQ multiplex PCR, the repertoire was profiled, and TCRdb retains in-frame clones only, with some absent. The sample holds just over 45,000 clones, roughly 94% seen once. As for this clone: No antigen is known for it.

The source was CD4+ or CD8+ T cells sorted from blood, collected in a trial of the OX40 agonist ivuxolimab. The gene calls are TRBV4-3 and TRBJ2-7, with D perhaps being TRBD1 or TRBD2 (5 bases each). This receptor was obtained from an adult with an advanced solid tumor such as melanoma, head and neck, liver or kidney cancer. The CDR3 reads CASSLADGAPYEQYF. The DNA for the CDR3 is TGCGCCAGCAGCCTTGCGGACGGGGCCCCTTACGAGCAGTACTTC.